This T cell receptor beta chain was documented in a study of T cell responses to AZD1222 COVID-19 vaccine. Overall study results and limits: The sample set comprised mostly white British donors with more females, and clonal diversity was possibly underestimated. At baseline, just a handful of AZD1222 recipients tested seropositive.

Profiling relied on immunoSEQ multiplex PCR, and the TCRdb table lists in-frame clones only, not all of them. The table lists about 110,000 clones, roughly 90% of them singletons. This clone has only one observation. Its cognate antigen is unknown. The germline gives CDR1 MNHEY, CDR2 SVGEGT. V dropped 0 bases and J dropped 4 bases, with 15 bases sitting between them. CDR3 size: 16 residues. Specimen: peripheral blood, collected 28 days after the second AZD1222 dose. The receptor comes from an adult who received the AZD1222 COVID-19 vaccine. The rearrangement uses TRBV6-2 or TRBV6-3 and TRBJ1-2; D is uncertain. For the CDR3, the DNA is TGTGCCAGCAGTTACTCGGCGGACCCCACCAGCTATGGCTACACCTTC. This translates into CASSYSADPTSYGYTF.